Each of the 17 T cell receptor beta chains below was sequenced from the same sample in a study of PD-1 blockade in classical Hodgkin lymphoma. The sample's time point: cycle 4 day 1 (C4D1), after 5 to 7 weeks of nivolumab. All patients experienced relapse after autologous stem cell transplantation, and brentuximab vedotin exposure was variable. The method was immunoSEQ multiplex PCR; TCRdb's version includes in-frame clones alone and lacks a portion of them. The sample records 90,000 to 110,000 clones, around nine tenths being singletons. Sequencing used peripheral blood mononuclear cells (PBMCs), obtained before the fourth cycle of nivolumab. The receptors stem from a human donor with classical Hodgkin lymphoma.

The chain links TRBV4-3 to TRBJ2-2, with D possibly matching TRBD2 (6 bases). The CDR3 sequence is 16 residues long. CDR1 and CDR2 from the germline V gene are LGHNA and YSLEER. V was pared by 1 base and J by 1 base, with 10 bases between. CDR3 amino acids: CASSQAPGVNTGELFF. The CDR3 nucleotides are TGCGCCAGCAGCCAAGCCCCGGGAGTGAACACCGGGGAGCTGTTTTTT.

This sequence joins TRBV6-6 and TRBJ2-7, with D maybe TRBD2 (5 bases). Germline lookup yields CDR1 MNHNY and CDR2 SVGAGI (reference sequence). The CDR3 sequence is 14 residues long. V was pared by 6 bases and J by 2 bases, with 14 bases between. CDR3 amino acids: CASRDEAGAYEQYF. The CDR3 region has the DNA TGTGCCAGCAGGGATGAGGCGGGCGCCTACGAGCAGTACTTC.

The V gene is TRBV23-1, the J gene TRBJ1-2; TRBD1 agrees at 8 bases. TRBV23-1 is filed as an ORF, its function uncertain. The trim removed 8 bases at V and 4 bases at J, leaving 6 bases unmatched. CDR3 length equals 13 residues. The DNA for the CDR3 is TGCGCCAGCGGGTCCACAGGGGGCTATGGCTACACCTTC. Residues: CASGSTGGYGYTF.

The chain employs TRBV27 and TRBJ2-7; no definite D call. This CDR3 has 12 amino acids. Germline V gene lookup returns CDR1 MNHEY and CDR2 SMNVEV (reference sequence). Between the trimmed V and J ends, which lost 3 bases and 6 bases, there was a span of 9 bases. The CDR3 sequence: CASSFLGSEQYF. As DNA, the CDR3 is TGTGCCAGCAGTTTTCTAGGGTCCGAGCAGTACTTC.

The chain combines TRBV4-2 with TRBJ2-3, with 12 bases identical to TRBD1. CDR1 and CDR2 (germline): LGHNA, YNFKEQ. The CDR3 totals 17 residues. The trim removed 4 bases at V and 5 bases at J, leaving 10 bases unmatched. This CDR3 is CASSRTRGQGALDTQYF. The CDR3 DNA sequence: TGTGCCAGCAGCCGCACCAGGGGACAGGGGGCTTTAGATACGCAGTATTTT.

V gene TRBV19 combines with J gene TRBJ1-5, with TRBD1 matching 8 bases. This CDR3 comprises 17 residues. Germline V gives CDR1 LNHDA, CDR2 SQIVND (reference sequence). Trimming took 7 bases from V and 2 from J; bases not matched to a gene: 13. The CDR3 nucleotides are TGTGCCAGTACCCCGAAGCAGGGGGCGAGCGGCAATCAGCCCCAGCATTTT. This gives the protein CASTPKQGASGNQPQHF.

This chain links TRBV9 with TRBJ2-5; TRBD2 matches 8 bases. CDR3 size: 17 residues. Germline V CDR1 and CDR2: SGDLS, YYNGEE. V lost 0 bases and J lost 7; bases outside the gene matches: 14. The CDR3 DNA is TGTGCCAGCAGCGTAGGTTTAGGGACTAGTCTCCTGGGGACCCAGTACTTC. Translation gives CASSVGLGTSLLGTQYF.

The chain employs TRBV19 and TRBJ2-1; 8 nucleotides align to TRBD2. With 2 bases clipped from V and 8 bases from J, the junction kept 5 bases outside the gene matches. Germline V CDR1 and CDR2: LNHDA, SQIVND (reference sequence). This CDR3 comprises 14 residues. The CDR3 bases are TGTGCCAGTAGTATACAGCGGGAGCTGGATGAGCAGTTCTTC. The encoded protein is CASSIQRELDEQFF. Full variable domain (outside the CDR3, taken from reference TRBV19 and TRBJ2-1): DGGITQSPKYLFRKEGQNVTLSCEQNLNHDAMYWYRQDPGQGLRLIYYSQIVNDFQKGDIAEGYSVSREKKESFPLTVTSAQKNPTAFYLCASSIQRELDEQFFGPGTRLTVL.

The rearrangement uses TRBV4-2 and TRBJ1-6; 8 positions agree with TRBD1. The V gene end was trimmed by 1 base and the J gene end by 6 bases; junction bases not matched to a gene: 5. CDR3 length equals 16 residues. Germline lookup yields CDR1 LGHNA and CDR2 YNFKEQ. The CDR3 loop is CASSQGRDRSNSPLHF. The CDR3 coding sequence is TGTGCCAGCAGCCAAGGACGGGACAGGTCTAATTCACCCCTCCACTTT.

The rearrangement links TRBV29-1 to TRBJ1-3, with 10 bases fitting TRBD1. Trimming cost V 5 bases and J 7 bases; bases outside gene matches: 5. The CDR3 has 13 residues. CDR1 SQVTM and CDR2 ANQGSEA come from the germline V gene. The CDR3 loop reads CSVRTGGGNTIYF. The CDR3 nucleotides are TGCAGCGTTCGGACAGGGGGAGGTAACACCATATATTTT.

J is TRBJ2-7 and V is TRBV7-2; a weak D match, TRBD2 (7 bases). Between the trimmed V and J ends, which lost 1 base and 2 bases, there was a span of 12 bases. The CDR3 contains 15 residues. The germline CDR1 and CDR2 sequences are SGHTA and FQGNSA. The CDR3 sequence: CASSLGSGGPYEQYF. CDR3 in DNA: TGTGCCAGCAGCTTAGGGTCGGGGGGCCCCTACGAGCAGTACTTC.

This clone came up once. The chain employs TRBV19 and TRBJ1-5; 9 bases line up with TRBD1. This CDR3 has 16 amino acids. The V gene's germline CDR1 is LNHDA and CDR2 SQIVND (reference sequence). Losses at the gene ends were 1 base for V and 5 bases for J; bases not matched to a gene: 6. The CDR3 protein is CASSIVLGQGYQPQHF. CDR3 in DNA: TGTGCCAGTAGTATAGTTTTGGGACAGGGTTATCAGCCCCAGCATTTT.

The chain couples TRBV19 to TRBJ1-2; no clear D gene. V gave up 4 bases and J gave up 5 bases, with 20 bases separating them. The germline CDR1 and CDR2 sequences are LNHDA and SQIVND (reference sequence). The CDR3 consists of 16 residues. The CDR3 DNA reads TGTGCCAGTAGTACCCACTCACGCAGCGGCTCTTATGGCTACACCTTC. It encodes CASSTHSRSGSYGYTF.

CDR3 sequence reads: CASSFGRGPFTGELFF. The CDR3 DNA reads as TGTGCCAGCAGTTTTGGAAGGGGGCCGTTTACCGGGGAGCTGTTTTTT. This chain connects TRBV28 to TRBJ2-2, with 7 bases identical to TRBD1. The CDR3 is 16 residues long. Germline trimming cut 3 bases from V and 5 bases from J; bases unmatched to any gene: 9. The V gene's germline CDR1 is MDHEN and CDR2 SYDVKM.

This chain links TRBV4-3 with TRBJ1-6; D remains ambiguous. Between the trimmed V and J ends, which lost 0 bases and 0 bases, there was a span of 6 bases. CDR1 is LGHNA and CDR2 is YSLEER in the germline V gene. The CDR3 is made up of 16 amino acids. Written as DNA, the CDR3 is TGCGCCAGCAGCCAAGATCTGAGCTCCTATAATTCACCCCTCCACTTT. The encoded protein is CASSQDLSSYNSPLHF.

This clone was seen a handful of times. V usage is TRBV4-2 and J usage is TRBJ1-5; 7 bases fit TRBD1. Germline assignment: CDR1 LGHNA and CDR2 YNFKEQ. The CDR3 covers 13 residues. V lost 2 bases and J lost 5; bases outside the gene matches: 0. The CDR3 DNA sequence: TGTGCCAGCAGCCAAACAGGGGATCAGCCCCAGCATTTT. Encoded protein: CASSQTGDQPQHF.

The CDR3 DNA reads as TGTGCCAGCAGTGAAGGGGGGCTGACAGATACGCAGTATTTT. Its translation is CASSEGGLTDTQYF. This sequence joins TRBV6-4 and TRBJ2-3; D may correspond to TRBD1 or TRBD2 (6 bases each). The CDR3 runs 14 residues. V was shortened by 3 bases and J by 3 bases, with 10 bases between the two germline ends. Per germline, CDR1 MRHNA and CDR2 SNTAGT.